The sample holds a few counts of the clone carrying this T cell receptor (beta chain). Time point meaning: pre-sensitization, week 0. Treatment meaning: therapeutic diphenylcyclopropenone sensitization with weekly scalp DPC. It was from unfractionated whole blood that total RNA was extracted. The length of the CDR3 is 14 residues. CDR1 is KGHSH, CDR2 LQKENI, per germline. V lost 4 bases to trimming and J lost 5 bases, with 14 bases between them. The record originates from a study of human T cells and chemical hapten exposure. What the library attached to individual cDNA molecules were unique molecular identifiers. TCRdb reanalysed the RACE reads using MiXCR and keeps one entry per CDR3 protein. This table holds fewer than 300,000 distinct CDR3 sequences, about 9% found once.

Sample: whole blood, taken in connection with sensitization to the hapten diphenylcyclopropenone (DPC). This sequence joins TRBV18 and TRBJ2-5, with D uncertain. This TCR derives from a woman aged 40 to 55 with alopecia areata. Some clones in this sample may be carry-over from other donors' samples. CDR3 residues: CASSRPDSRETQYF. CDR3 sequence (DNA): TGTGCCAGCTCACGCCCCGATTCCAGGGAGACCCAGTACTTC.